The rows below give T cell receptor beta chains drawn from one sample of a study of regulatory T cells in long-lasting Graves disease. From the multiplex PCR reads, TCRdb called clonotypes with MiXCR, one entry per CDR3 protein. The top ten hold roughly 7% of the sample, which has approximately 500,000 distinct CDR3 sequences, approximately 21% seen once. The material was peripheral blood mononuclear cells (PBMCs), obtained when the disease was refractory, from a patient treated with antithyroid drugs. These receptors were obtained from a female donor with Graves disease. Each CDR3 is given with its conserved first and last residue. A D gene is named only where the DNA matches it firmly. Not all rows give a size; the values are once, few, many and, for expanded clones, a class.

j_gene | d_gene | v_gene | abundance | CDR3aa | CDR3nt
TRBJ2-3 | TRBD2 | TRBV28 | few | CASSPGLAGGPADTQYF | TGTGCCAGCAGCCCCGGACTAGCGGGAGGGCCCGCAGATACGCAGTATTTT
TRBJ2-5 | TRBD1 | TRBV6-1 | few | CASSLTGAWETQYF | TGTGCCAGCAGTCTGACAGGGGCCTGGGAGACCCAGTACTTC
TRBJ2-3 | - | TRBV24-1 | - | CATSGSLVSTDTQYF | TGTGCCACCAGTGGCTCACTAGTTAGCACAGATACGCAGTATTTT
TRBJ1-1 | - | TRBV4-1 | - | CASSQPGRMNTEAFF | TGCGCCAGCAGCCAACCCGGACGGATGAACACTGAAGCTTTCTTT
TRBJ1-5 | TRBD1 | TRBV28 | many | CASSLAGQVVEPQHF | TGTGCCAGCAGTTTGGCGGGACAGGTCGTGGAGCCCCAGCATTTT
TRBJ2-7 | - | TRBV6-2/TRBV6-3 | few | CASSYIAGPSYEQYF | TGTGCCAGCAGTTACATCGCGGGCCCGTCCTACGAGCAGTACTTC
TRBJ1-3 | TRBD1 | TRBV6-1 | - | CASRQGAGNTIYF | TGTGCCAGTCGACAGGGGGCTGGAAACACCATATATTTT
TRBJ2-5 | TRBD2 | TRBV4-1 | - | CASSRRTSGGTGETQYF | TGCGCCAGCAGCCGCAGGACTAGCGGGGGAACAGGAGAGACCCAGTACTTC
TRBJ1-3 | - | TRBV20-1 | few | CSATTGSGNTIYF | TGCAGTGCCACCACAGGGTCTGGAAACACCATATATTTT
TRBJ2-7 | - | TRBV20-1 | few | CSAPSSRTDYEQYF | TGCAGTGCTCCTAGCTCCCGAACCGACTACGAGCAGTACTTC
TRBJ1-3 | - | TRBV2 | many | CASRDGSGNTIYF | TGTGCCAGCCGGGACGGCTCTGGAAACACCATATATTTT
TRBJ2-7 | - | TRBV3-1 | - | CASSHQPGFGVEQYF | TGTGCCAGCAGCCATCAACCGGGATTTGGCGTCGAGCAGTACTTC
TRBJ2-6 | - | TRBV15 | - | CATSKELPLNSGANVLTF | TGTGCCACCAGCAAAGAGTTACCTTTAAACTCTGGGGCCAACGTCCTGACTTTC
TRBJ2-5 | - | TRBV28 | many | CASALGGLKETQYF | TGTGCCAGCGCCTTGGGGGGGCTGAAGGAGACCCAGTACTTC
TRBJ1-4 | - | TRBV12-3/TRBV12-4 | many | CASSLPHRREKLFF | TGTGCCAGCAGTTTACCGCACCGCCGTGAAAAACTGTTTTTT
TRBJ1-1 | TRBD1 | TRBV6-1 | - | CASSGPGQGGTEAFF | TGTGCCAGCAGTGGTCCGGGACAGGGGGGCACTGAAGCTTTCTTT
TRBJ2-2 | - | TRBV28 | many | CASSLLTLRTGMITGELFF | TGTGCCAGCAGTCTGCTGACCTTGAGGACCGGGATGATCACCGGGGAGCTGTTTTTT
TRBJ1-1 | - | TRBV19 | - | CASSIAGGLMNTEAFF | TGTGCCAGTAGTATAGCCGGGGGGCTCATGAACACTGAAGCTTTCTTT
TRBJ1-6 | - | TRBV10-3 | many | CAISESGANNSPLHF | TGTGCCATCAGTGAATCAGGGGCTAATAATTCACCCCTCCACTTT
TRBJ1-6 | - | TRBV20-1 | - | CSANAGVRSPLHF | TGCAGTGCTAACGCAGGGGTGAGGTCACCCCTCCACTTT
TRBJ1-2 | - | TRBV24-1 | - | CATSDVLGYGYTF | TGTGCCACCAGTGACGTGCTGGGGTACGGCTACACCTTC